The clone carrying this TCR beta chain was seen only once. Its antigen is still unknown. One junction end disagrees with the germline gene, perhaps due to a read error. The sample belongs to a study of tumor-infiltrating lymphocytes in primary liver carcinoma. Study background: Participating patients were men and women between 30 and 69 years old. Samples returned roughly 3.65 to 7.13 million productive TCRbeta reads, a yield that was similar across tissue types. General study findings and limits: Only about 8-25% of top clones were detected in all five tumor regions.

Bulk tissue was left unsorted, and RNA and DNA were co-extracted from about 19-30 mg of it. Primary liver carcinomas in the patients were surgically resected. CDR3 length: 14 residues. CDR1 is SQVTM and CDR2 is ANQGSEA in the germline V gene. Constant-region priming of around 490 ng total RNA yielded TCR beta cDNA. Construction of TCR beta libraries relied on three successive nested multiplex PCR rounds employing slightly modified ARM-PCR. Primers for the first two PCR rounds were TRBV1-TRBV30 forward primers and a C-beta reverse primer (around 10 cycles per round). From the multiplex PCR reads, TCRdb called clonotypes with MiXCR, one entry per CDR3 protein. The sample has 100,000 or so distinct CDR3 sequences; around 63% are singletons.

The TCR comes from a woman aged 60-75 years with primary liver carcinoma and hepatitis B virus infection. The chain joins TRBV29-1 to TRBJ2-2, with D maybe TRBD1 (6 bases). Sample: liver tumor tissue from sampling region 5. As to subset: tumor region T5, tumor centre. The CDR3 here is CNVAQGFYSGELFF. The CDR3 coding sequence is TGTAACGTTGCACAGGGTTTTTATTCCGGGGAGCTGTTTTTT.